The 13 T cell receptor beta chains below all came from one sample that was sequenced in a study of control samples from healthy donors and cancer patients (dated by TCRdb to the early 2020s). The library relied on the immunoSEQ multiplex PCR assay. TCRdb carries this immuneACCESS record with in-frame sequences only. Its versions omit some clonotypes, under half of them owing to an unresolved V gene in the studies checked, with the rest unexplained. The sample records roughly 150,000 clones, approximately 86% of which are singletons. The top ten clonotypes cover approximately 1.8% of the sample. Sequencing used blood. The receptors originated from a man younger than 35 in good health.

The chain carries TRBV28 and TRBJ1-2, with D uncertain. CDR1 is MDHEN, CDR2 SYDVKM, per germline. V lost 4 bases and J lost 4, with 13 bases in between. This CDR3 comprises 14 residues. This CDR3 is CASSSNSGLYGYTF. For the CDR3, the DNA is TGTGCCAGCAGTTCCAACAGTGGGCTCTATGGCTACACCTTC.

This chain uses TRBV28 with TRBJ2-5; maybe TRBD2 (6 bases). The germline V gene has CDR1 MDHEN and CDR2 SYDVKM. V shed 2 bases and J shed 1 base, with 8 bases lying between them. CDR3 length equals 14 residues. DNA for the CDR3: TGTGCCAGCAGTTTACGGGAGATCCAAGAGACCCAGTACTTC. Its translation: CASSLREIQETQYF.

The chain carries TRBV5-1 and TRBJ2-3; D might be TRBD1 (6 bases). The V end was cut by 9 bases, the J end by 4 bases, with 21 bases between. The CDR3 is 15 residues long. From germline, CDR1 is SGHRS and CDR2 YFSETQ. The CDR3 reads CATNLGDIQPDTQYF. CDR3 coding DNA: TGCGCCACCAATCTTGGGGACATCCAGCCAGATACGCAGTATTTT.

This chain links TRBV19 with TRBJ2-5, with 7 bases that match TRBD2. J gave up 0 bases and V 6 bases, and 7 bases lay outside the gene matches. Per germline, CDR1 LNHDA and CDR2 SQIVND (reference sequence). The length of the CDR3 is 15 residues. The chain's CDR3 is CASRPLGGYQETQYF. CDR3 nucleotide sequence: TGTGCCAGTAGACCTTTGGGGGGGTACCAAGAGACCCAGTACTTC.

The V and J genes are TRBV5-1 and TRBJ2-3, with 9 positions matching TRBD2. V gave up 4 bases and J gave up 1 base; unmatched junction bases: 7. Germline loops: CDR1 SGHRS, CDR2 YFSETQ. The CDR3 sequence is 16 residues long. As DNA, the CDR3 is TGCGCCAGCAGCCGTTCGTCTAGCGGGGGCACAGATACGCAGTATTTT. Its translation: CASSRSSSGGTDTQYF.

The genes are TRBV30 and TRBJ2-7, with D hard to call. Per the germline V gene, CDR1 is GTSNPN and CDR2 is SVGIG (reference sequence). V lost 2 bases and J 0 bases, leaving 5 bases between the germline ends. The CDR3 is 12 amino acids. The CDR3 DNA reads TGTGCCTGGAGTCCCACCTCCTACGAGCAGTACTTC. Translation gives CAWSPTSYEQYF.

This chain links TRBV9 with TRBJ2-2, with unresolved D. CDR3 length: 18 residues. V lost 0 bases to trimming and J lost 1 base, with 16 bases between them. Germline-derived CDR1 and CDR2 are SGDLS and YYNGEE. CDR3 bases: TGTGCCAGCAGCGTAGTCCCCATGGGCAGGAGGAACACCGGGGAGCTGTTTTTT. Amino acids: CASSVVPMGRRNTGELFF.

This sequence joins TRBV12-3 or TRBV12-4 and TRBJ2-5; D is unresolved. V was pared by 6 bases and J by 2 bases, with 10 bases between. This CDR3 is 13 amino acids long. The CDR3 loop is CASSATLQETQYF. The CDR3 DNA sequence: TGTGCCAGCAGCGCCACTCTTCAAGAGACCCAGTACTTC.

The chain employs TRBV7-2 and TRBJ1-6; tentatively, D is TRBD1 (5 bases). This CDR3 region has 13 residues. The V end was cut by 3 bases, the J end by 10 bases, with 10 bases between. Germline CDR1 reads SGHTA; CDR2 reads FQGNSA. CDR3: CASSFDSRSPLHF. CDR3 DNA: TGTGCCAGCAGCTTTGACAGCCGGTCACCCCTCCACTTT.

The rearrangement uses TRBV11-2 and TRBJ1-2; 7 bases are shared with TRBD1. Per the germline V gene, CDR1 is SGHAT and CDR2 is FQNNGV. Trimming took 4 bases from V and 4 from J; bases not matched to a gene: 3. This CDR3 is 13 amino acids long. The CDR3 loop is CASSSTGSYGYTF. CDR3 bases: TGTGCCAGCAGCTCGACAGGGTCCTATGGCTACACCTTC.

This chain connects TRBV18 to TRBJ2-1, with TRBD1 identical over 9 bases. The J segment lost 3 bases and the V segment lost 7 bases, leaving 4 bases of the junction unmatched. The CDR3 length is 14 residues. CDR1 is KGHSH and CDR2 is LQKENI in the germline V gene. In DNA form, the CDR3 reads TGTGCCAGCTTACGGGACAGGGACTACAATGAGCAGTTCTTC. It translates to CASLRDRDYNEQFF.

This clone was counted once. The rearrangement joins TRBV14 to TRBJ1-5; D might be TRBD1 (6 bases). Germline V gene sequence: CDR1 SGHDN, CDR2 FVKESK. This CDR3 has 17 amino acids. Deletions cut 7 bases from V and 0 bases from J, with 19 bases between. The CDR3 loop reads CASKSLAGAISNQPQHF. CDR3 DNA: TGTGCCAGCAAAAGCTTGGCAGGGGCAATTAGCAATCAGCCCCAGCATTTT.

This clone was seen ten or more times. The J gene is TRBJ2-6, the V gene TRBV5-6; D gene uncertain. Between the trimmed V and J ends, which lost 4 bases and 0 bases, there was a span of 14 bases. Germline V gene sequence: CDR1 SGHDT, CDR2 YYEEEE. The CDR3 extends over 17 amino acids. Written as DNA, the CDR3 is TGTGCCAGCAGCCCCTACGAGACCTACTCTGGGGCCAACGTCCTGACTTTC. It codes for CASSPYETYSGANVLTF.